The 26 T cell receptor beta chains in this list originate from one sample, sequenced in a study of T cell responses to AZD1222 COVID-19 vaccine. Sequencing used immunoSEQ multiplex PCR; TCRdb keeps in-frame clones, though not all of them. The table shows roughly 150,000 clones, with 88% occurring only once. Material: peripheral blood, obtained on day 0 of AZD1222 vaccination. Source of these receptors: an adult in good health.

The J gene is TRBJ2-7, the V gene TRBV20-1; D unresolved. The ends were cut back, 6 bases at V and 10 bases at J, with 16 bases in the middle. From germline, CDR1 is DFQATT and CDR2 SNEGSKA (reference sequence). The CDR3 runs 11 residues. CDR3: CSALTERAQYF. In DNA form, the CDR3 reads TGCAGTGCCCTTACAGAAAGGGCCCAGTACTTC.

This chain connects TRBV6-5 to TRBJ1-2; unclear D gene. The CDR3 extends over 13 amino acids. The germline V gene encodes CDR1 MNHEY and CDR2 SVGAGI. With 7 bases removed from V and 4 bases from J, the gap between germline ends came to 13 bases. DNA for the CDR3: TGTGCCAGCAAAATGGGCAGCAGCTATGGCTACACCTTC. The encoded protein is CASKMGSSYGYTF.

The rearrangement uses TRBV28 and TRBJ2-7, with 8 bases fitting TRBD1. Germline loops: CDR1 MDHEN, CDR2 SYDVKM. This CDR3 is 13 amino acids long. J lost 2 bases, V lost 6 bases, and 3 bases had no gene match. The CDR3 DNA reads as TGTGCCAGCAGATCGACAGGGGCCTACGAGCAGTACTTC. It is translated as CASRSTGAYEQYF.

This chain connects TRBV12-3 or TRBV12-4 to TRBJ1-2; no firm D call. Trimming left V 3 bases short and J 4 bases short, with 3 bases between. This CDR3 spans 11 amino acids. The CDR3 nucleotides read TGTGCCAGCAGTTTCTCCTATGGCTACACCTTC. It translates to CASSFSYGYTF.

The rearrangement links TRBV18 to TRBJ2-7; D perhaps matches TRBD1 (5 bases). Germline V lookup: CDR1 KGHSH, CDR2 LQKENI. CDR3 size: 12 residues. V shed 3 bases and J shed 3 bases, with 6 bases lying between them. Here the CDR3 reads CASSPDSYEQYF. CDR3 nucleotides: TGTGCCAGCTCACCCGACAGCTACGAGCAGTACTTC.

The V and J genes are TRBV7-2 and TRBJ2-1; 7 bases match TRBD2. The CDR3 contains 13 residues. In germline, CDR1 is SGHTA, CDR2 FQGNSA. V lost 6 bases and J lost 8; bases outside the gene matches: 7. The CDR3 loop reads CASSSVSGDEQFF. The CDR3 DNA sequence: TGTGCCAGCAGTTCCGTCAGCGGGGATGAGCAGTTCTTC.

The chain carries TRBV14 and TRBJ2-2, with 9 bases identical to TRBD1. Germline lookup yields CDR1 SGHDN and CDR2 FVKESK. CDR3 length: 16 residues. The ends lost 2 bases at V and 3 bases at J; junction bases unmatched: 4. The CDR3 protein is CASSQPGQGYTGELFF. The CDR3 DNA follows: TGTGCCAGCAGCCAACCGGGACAGGGCTACACCGGGGAGCTGTTTTTT.

This chain connects TRBV30 to TRBJ2-3; unclear D gene. This CDR3 region has 14 residues. The ends were cut back, 0 bases at V and 3 bases at J, with 10 bases in the middle. In germline, CDR1 is GTSNPN, CDR2 SVGIG (reference sequence). This CDR3 reads CAWSVGVGTDTQYF. CDR3 DNA: TGTGCCTGGAGTGTGGGTGTTGGGACAGATACGCAGTATTTT.

J is TRBJ1-1 and V is TRBV11-3; a possible D gene is TRBD1 (5 bases). CDR1 is SGHNT, CDR2 YENEEA, per germline. The CDR3 length is 13 residues. The germline V and J ends were trimmed by 0 bases and 8 bases, with 10 bases remaining between them. CDR3 bases: TGTGCCAGCAGCTTAGATCATTCAGGGGAAGCTTTCTTT. It is translated as CASSLDHSGEAFF.

The chain recombines TRBV29-1 with TRBJ1-2; weak D call: TRBD1 (6 bases). Germline V gene data show CDR1 as SQVTM and CDR2 as ANQGSEA. Trimming cost V 3 bases and J 4 bases, with 15 bases left between them. The CDR3 is 14 residues long. The DNA of the CDR3 is TGCAGCGTTGACAGCACAGGGCTTAGCTATGGCTACACCTTC. Translated, it gives CSVDSTGLSYGYTF.

This chain connects TRBV6-5 to TRBJ2-7, with D maybe TRBD1 (6 bases). With 2 bases removed from V and 6 bases from J, the gap between germline ends came to 14 bases. This CDR3 region has 14 residues. Germline values: CDR1 MNHEY, CDR2 SVGAGI. As DNA, the CDR3 is TGTGCCAGCAGTTACCCAAACCTGGACAGCGAGCAGTACTTC. It translates to CASSYPNLDSEQYF.

V usage is TRBV5-1 and J usage is TRBJ2-3; 7 nucleotides match TRBD2. V was clipped by 4 bases and J by 0 bases; unmatched bases: 8. The CDR3 is 16 amino acids. The germline V gene encodes CDR1 SGHRS and CDR2 YFSETQ. CDR3 nucleotides: TGCGCCAGCAGCCTTCATGGGGGAGGGAGCACAGATACGCAGTATTTT. It specifies CASSLHGGGSTDTQYF.

The chain has TRBV6-2 or TRBV6-3 and TRBJ2-7; weak D call: TRBD1 (6 bases). V lost 4 bases and J 1 base, leaving 8 bases between the germline ends. Germline V CDR1 and CDR2: MNHEY, SVGEGT. The CDR3 extends over 13 amino acids. The CDR3: CASSLGQSYEQYF. Written as DNA, the CDR3 is TGTGCCAGCAGTTTAGGACAGTCCTACGAGCAGTACTTC.

This rearrangement joins TRBV12-2 to TRBJ2-7; TRBD2, the table's D call, lacks a check against the DNA. TRBV12-2 is listed as a pseudogene. This CDR3 has 13 amino acids. The CDR3 DNA follows: TGTGCAAGTCGTGACGGGGAATTGGACGAGCAGTACTTC. It codes for CASRDGELDEQYF.

The V call is TRBV28, the J call TRBJ1-1; no clear D gene. Germline CDR1 and CDR2: MDHEN and SYDVKM. The CDR3 contains 15 residues. V lost 4 bases, J lost 0 bases, and 12 bases lay in between. The DNA of the CDR3 is TGTGCCAGCAGTTCCCAGTGGACCATGAACACTGAAGCTTTCTTT. Translation: CASSSQWTMNTEAFF.

The V and J genes are TRBV3-1 (or the pseudogene TRBV3-2) and TRBJ2-5; D remains unclear. Trimming pared 0 bases from V and 1 base from J, leaving 6 bases between. The germline V gene encodes CDR1 LGHDT and CDR2 YNNKEL (reference sequence). This CDR3 spans 14 amino acids. Here the CDR3 reads CASSQEFGQETQYF. DNA for the CDR3: TGTGCCAGCAGCCAAGAGTTCGGCCAAGAGACCCAGTACTTC.

V and J are TRBV7-9 and TRBJ1-1; tentative D call: TRBD1 (6 bases). Trimming took 1 base from V and 2 from J, leaving 8 bases between them. CDR3 length equals 14 residues. CDR1 is SEHNR, CDR2 FQNEAQ, per germline (reference sequence). The CDR3 sequence: CASSLEGGNTEAFF. DNA of the CDR3: TGTGCCAGCAGCTTAGAAGGGGGAAACACTGAAGCTTTCTTT.

J is TRBJ1-2 and V is TRBV5-6, with D tentatively TRBD1 (5 bases). This CDR3 contains 14 residues. V was shortened by 0 bases and J by 5 bases, with 11 bases between the two germline ends. Germline values: CDR1 SGHDT, CDR2 YYEEEE. The CDR3 protein is CASSLAGGEYGYTF. The CDR3 coding sequence is TGTGCCAGCAGCTTGGCGGGGGGAGAGTATGGCTACACCTTC. Based on the CDR3 plus reference TRBV5-6 and TRBJ1-2, the full variable domain is DAGVTQSPTHLIKTRGQQVTLRCSPKSGHDTVSWYQQALGQGPQFIFQYYEEEERQRGNFPDRFSGHQFPNYSSELNVNALLLGDSALYLCASSLAGGEYGYTFGSGTRLTVV.

The V gene is TRBV20-1, the J gene TRBJ1-1; no definite D call. Germline CDR1 is DFQATT and CDR2 is SNEGSKA (reference sequence). The CDR3 totals 11 residues. The ends were cut back, 5 bases at V and 8 bases at J, with 12 bases in the middle. CDR3 sequence: CSADKGAEAFF. CDR3 nucleotides: TGCAGTGCTGACAAGGGAGCAGAAGCTTTCTTT.

This clone was seen once. The gene calls are TRBV6-5 and TRBJ1-5; 8 nucleotides align to TRBD1. The CDR3 is made up of 14 amino acids. The J segment lost 7 bases and the V segment lost 6 bases, leaving 8 bases of the junction unmatched. In germline, CDR1 is MNHEY, CDR2 SVGAGI. The CDR3 DNA sequence: TGTGCCAGCAGCGACGGACAGGGACGCCAGCCCCAGCATTTT. It codes for CASSDGQGRQPQHF.

The V call is TRBV3-1 (or the pseudogene TRBV3-2), the J call TRBJ2-3; 8 bases map to TRBD2. The length of the CDR3 is 16 residues. The V gene's germline CDR1 is LGHDT and CDR2 YNNKEL (reference sequence). Trimming at V came to 4 bases and at J to 4 bases, leaving 10 bases not matched to a gene. Written as DNA, the CDR3 is TGTGCCAGCAGCCCCAACCCGGGAGGGAAGTCAGATACGCAGTATTTT. Translation: CASSPNPGGKSDTQYF.

This clone was detected only a few times. This chain connects TRBV20-1 to TRBJ2-7, with TRBD2 as a possible D gene (6 bases). V was cut by 6 bases and J by 5 bases, with 11 bases left in between. Germline V gene lookup returns CDR1 DFQATT and CDR2 SNEGSKA (reference sequence). CDR3 length: 11 amino acids. The CDR3 reads CSASAGHEQYF. The DNA of the CDR3 is TGCAGTGCGTCAGCGGGCCACGAGCAGTACTTC.

The chain has TRBV6-5 and TRBJ1-5, with D perhaps matching TRBD1 (5 bases). Germline values: CDR1 MNHEY, CDR2 SVGAGI. Trimming took off 6 bases at V and 0 bases at J, with 9 bases between the two ends. The CDR3 contains 14 residues. The CDR3 region is CASSRQGSNQPQHF. DNA of the CDR3: TGTGCCAGCAGCCGCCAGGGTAGCAATCAGCCCCAGCATTTT.

The CDR3 nucleotides read TGTGCCAGCAGCTTGACAGGGGGGCACACTGAAGCTTTCTTT. Translating it yields CASSLTGGHTEAFF. The J gene is TRBJ1-1, the V gene TRBV7-9; 9 bases fit TRBD1. Germline trimming cut 3 bases from V and 3 bases from J; bases unmatched to any gene: 2. The germline CDR1 and CDR2 sequences are SEHNR and FQNEAQ (reference sequence). The CDR3 sequence is 14 residues long.

The chain recombines TRBV9 with TRBJ2-1, with a tentative D call TRBD2 (5 bases). This CDR3 has 14 residues. The V end lost 3 bases, the J end lost 9 bases, and 16 bases lay between the germline ends. CDR1 SGDLS and CDR2 YYNGEE come from the germline V gene. In DNA form, the CDR3 reads TGTGCCAGCAGCGGACGAACTGGAGGCGGTGAGCAGTTCTTC. It specifies CASSGRTGGGEQFF. Variable domain in full (rest from reference TRBV9 and TRBJ2-1): DSGVTQTPKHLITATGQRVTLRCSPRSGDLSVYWYQQSLDQGLQFLIQYYNGEERAKGNILERFSAQQFPDLHSELNLSSLELGDSALYFCASSGRTGGGEQFFGPGTRLTVL.

The rearrangement joins TRBV3-1 (or the pseudogene TRBV3-2) to TRBJ1-3; TRBD1 aligns across 8 bases. Germline CDR1 is LGHDT and CDR2 is YNNKEL (reference sequence). CDR3 length: 15 amino acids. V was pared by 3 bases and J by 4 bases, with 5 bases of the junction left unmatched. The CDR3 here is CASSHTTGDGNTIYF. CDR3 DNA sequence: TGTGCCAGCAGCCACACGACAGGGGACGGAAACACCATATATTTT.